Listed below are T cell receptor beta chains from one sample, sequenced in a study of monozygotic twins with inflammatory bowel disease. TCRdb reprocessed the 5' RACE reads and keeps a single row for each CDR3 protein, giving no DNA. The sample table sets out approximately 380,000 distinct CDR3 sequences. Sequencing was done on a sample of blood. All receptors derive from a human donor with ulcerative colitis or Crohn's disease, or a healthy co-twin of an affected twin (not recorded which). CDR3s include the opening cysteine and the closing phenylalanine or tryptophan. Each record gives: J gene, V gene, CDR3 length, CDR3 protein.

J: TRBJ1-1; V: TRBV18; length: 14; CDR3: CASSPRGANAEAFF
J: TRBJ2-3; V: TRBV7-9; length: 17; CDR3: CASSLTSGGAGTDTQYF
J: TRBJ1-6; V: TRBV2; length: 16; CDR3: CASSEAGGTGHSPLHF
J: TRBJ1-2; V: TRBV7-9; length: 14; CDR3: CASSLGLETGGYTF
J: TRBJ1-5; V: TRBV6-1; length: 17; CDR3: CASSPTTPGQGDQPQHF
J: TRBJ1-2; V: TRBV7-3; length: 12; CDR3: CASSLTGQGRTF
J: TRBJ2-1; V: TRBV7-3; length: 19; CDR3: CASSATGTSGGAPHNEQFF
J: TRBJ2-2; V: TRBV5-1; length: 14; CDR3: CASNLRTNTGELFF
J: TRBJ2-2; V: TRBV20-1; length: 11; CDR3: CSARSTGELFF
J: TRBJ2-7; V: TRBV7-2; length: 13; CDR3: CASSLVVPYEQYF
J: TRBJ1-4; V: TRBV4-1; length: 13; CDR3: CASSQDFIGQLFF
J: TRBJ2-1; V: TRBV19; length: 14; CDR3: CASSIIGTYNEQFF
J: TRBJ2-7; V: TRBV5-4; length: 13; CDR3: CAAGRGNSYEQYF
J: TRBJ2-5; V: TRBV7-2; length: 13; CDR3: CASSHPYQETQYF
J: TRBJ1-1; V: TRBV27; length: 15; CDR3: CASSPLGQGVPEAFF
J: TRBJ1-6; V: TRBV7-3; length: 13; CDR3: CASSLIQNSPLHF
J: TRBJ2-7; V: TRBV28; length: 12; CDR3: CASSLVQTEQYF
J: TRBJ1-2; V: TRBV5-1; length: 15; CDR3: CASSLVLYSAEGYTF
J: TRBJ2-1; V: TRBV2; length: 13; CDR3: CARTGQGYNEQFF
J: TRBJ2-3; V: TRBV20-1; length: 13; CDR3: CSPLGGRGDTQYF
J: TRBJ1-5; V: TRBV10-3; length: 14; CDR3: CAISPQGDNQPQHF
J: TRBJ2-2; V: TRBV5-1; length: 15; CDR3: CASTSYRGLPGELFF
J: TRBJ1-3; V: TRBV25-1; length: 14; CDR3: CASSDGIPGNTIYF
J: TRBJ1-1; V: TRBV5-1; length: 15; CDR3: CASSFSGQGGTEAFF